This T cell receptor beta chain was observed in a study of CD8 T cells in ankylosing spondylitis. Whole-study findings and limits: Disease-linked clones, CD8+, were relatively rare in peripheral blood. A TCR beta motif made of 7 to 9 highly homologous variants seemed typical of ankylosing spondylitis blood. Previously reported in reactive arthritis synovial fluid and blood were some of the motif variants.

Quantitative molecular-barcoded 5'-RACE generated the TCR beta libraries. TCRdb reprocessed the 5' RACE reads via MiXCR and lists one record per CDR3 protein. The sample lists 300,000 to 350,000 distinct CDR3 sequences, 20% to 25% occurring once. This clonotype was counted between two and nine times. Its cognate antigen is unknown. Germline V gene sequence: CDR1 DFQATT, CDR2 SNEGSKA (reference sequence). The CDR3 length is 13 residues. V lost 7 bases and J lost 0, with 13 bases in between. The receptor was isolated from a female donor with ankylosing spondylitis or in good health (not recorded which). The rearrangement joins TRBV20-1 to TRBJ2-7; D might be TRBD2 (6 bases). Sample: blood, either unsorted or a sorted T cell fraction (not recorded which). The CDR3 sequence: CSVDSGSSYEQYF. DNA for the CDR3: TGCAGTGTAGATAGCGGAAGCTCCTACGAGCAGTACTTC.